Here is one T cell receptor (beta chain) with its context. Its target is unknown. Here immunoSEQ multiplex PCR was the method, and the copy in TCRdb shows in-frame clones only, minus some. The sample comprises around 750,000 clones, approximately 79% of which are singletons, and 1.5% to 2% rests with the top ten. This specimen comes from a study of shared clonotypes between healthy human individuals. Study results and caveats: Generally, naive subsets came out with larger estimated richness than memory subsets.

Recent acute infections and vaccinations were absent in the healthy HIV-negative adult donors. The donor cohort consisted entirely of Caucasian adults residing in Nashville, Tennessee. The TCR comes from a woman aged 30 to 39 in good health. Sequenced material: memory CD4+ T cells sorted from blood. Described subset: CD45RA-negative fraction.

CDR3: CASGVLWGGANVLTF. Written as DNA, the CDR3 is TGTGCCAGCGGCGTCCTCTGGGGCGGGGCCAACGTCCTGACTTTC. V and J are TRBV19 and TRBJ2-6; possibly TRBD1 for D (5 bases). Trimming pared 9 bases from V and 4 bases from J, leaving 16 bases between. The germline V gene encodes CDR1 LNHDA and CDR2 SQIVND (reference sequence). The CDR3 is made up of 15 amino acids.